This T cell receptor beta chain came from a study of blood T cell repertoires in COVID-19. Authors' data handling: The assay estimated nucleated cells by amplifying reference gene primers. Method: immunoSEQ multiplex PCR; TCRdb's copy keeps in-frame clones and lacks some. Clone size and V and J calls were adopted from that table, with D and trimming inferred from the DNA. The top ten hold approximately 10% of the sample, which has roughly 180,000 clones, 81% seen once. Germline V CDR1 and CDR2: SGDLS, YYNGEE. The V end was cut by 4 bases, the J end by 4 bases, with 29 bases between. The CDR3 totals 19 residues.

The gene calls are TRBV9 and TRBJ1-2; D might be TRBD1 (6 bases). This TCR was recovered from a woman in her forties with COVID-19, enrolled during active disease. The sequenced sample was peripheral blood. The CDR3 reads CASSPSTTGHLNFIYGYTF. The CDR3 DNA is TGTGCCAGCAGCCCTTCTACGACGGGACACCTTAACTTTATCTATGGCTACACCTTC. Supplemented by reference TRBV9 and TRBJ1-2, the full variable domain reads DSGVTQTPKHLITATGQRVTLRCSPRSGDLSVYWYQQSLDQGLQFLIQYYNGEERAKGNILERFSAQQFPDLHSELNLSSLELGDSALYFCASSPSTTGHLNFIYGYTFGSGTRLTVV.